A single sample gave rise to the 24 T cell receptor beta chains below, sequenced in a study of cytomegalovirus exposure and HLA in healthy donors (dated by TCRdb to about 2017). Library preparation was by the immunoSEQ multiplex PCR assay. The multiplex PCR relied on a mix of 60 forward primers for TCR Vbeta segments and 13 reverse primers for TCR Jbeta segments. Not all clones reach the TCRdb copy of this immuneACCESS table, which keeps in-frame sequences only. Checked studies attribute under half of the gap to unresolved V genes and leave the rest unexplained. The sample table contains around 200,000 clones; only one count was recorded for approximately 80% of them. The leading ten clones occupy around 1.7% of the sample. Source material: PBMCs. The receptors were sampled from a man in his fifties in good health and CMV-seronegative.

The rearrangement uses TRBV28 and TRBJ1-5; the D gene is possibly TRBD1 (5 bases). Trimming shortened V by 1 base and J by 9 bases, and 7 bases separated the two germline ends. Germline CDR1 MDHEN, CDR2 SYDVKM. The CDR3 is 12 residues long. In DNA, the CDR3 is TGTGCCAGCAGTTTATTGGGGGGGCCCCAGCATTTT. Amino acid sequence: CASSLLGGPQHF.

The chain employs TRBV6-1 and TRBJ1-1; 8 nucleotides match TRBD1. V shed 3 bases and J 5 bases; nucleotides not matched to a gene: 5. CDR1 and CDR2 (germline): MNHNS, SASEGT. CDR3 size: 14 residues. The CDR3 spells CASSDRTGRTEAFF. DNA for the CDR3: TGTGCCAGCAGTGACCGGACAGGGAGAACTGAAGCTTTCTTT.

CDR3 DNA: TGTGCCAGTAGTGCCAGCGGGAGGGCAGGAGATACGCAGTATTTT. Translated: CASSASGRAGDTQYF. The chain employs TRBV19 and TRBJ2-3; 10 bases match TRBD2. The germline V gene encodes CDR1 LNHDA and CDR2 SQIVND (reference sequence). This CDR3 comprises 15 residues. The ends lost 5 bases at V and 5 bases at J; junction bases unmatched: 7.

The rearrangement links TRBV5-1 to TRBJ2-1; D may be TRBD1 (6 bases). Trimming removed 4 bases at V and 7 bases at J, with 21 bases between. The CDR3 extends over 16 amino acids. Germline CDR1 is SGHRS and CDR2 is YFSETQ. For the CDR3, the DNA is TGCGCCAGCAGCCTAACCGGGACATCGGGGTTGAATGAGCAGTTCTTC. Protein product: CASSLTGTSGLNEQFF.

This clone was picked up one time. This chain connects TRBV6-5 to TRBJ1-1; D may be TRBD1 (6 bases). Per the germline V gene, CDR1 is MNHEY and CDR2 is SVGAGI. This CDR3 has 14 residues. Deletions cut 9 bases from V and 5 bases from J, with 19 bases between. The CDR3 DNA is TGTGCCAGTATTTCCAGGGGAGAGGGGACTGAAGCTTTCTTT. Translated: CASISRGEGTEAFF.

The chain has TRBV27 and TRBJ2-7; TRBD1 might be the D (6 bases). This CDR3 contains 14 residues. V was shortened by 7 bases and J by 2 bases, with 15 bases between the two germline ends. Germline values: CDR1 MNHEY, CDR2 SMNVEV (reference sequence). The CDR3 nucleotides are TGTGCCAGCACCACAGGGAACCCCCCCTACGAGCAGTACTTC. It yields the protein CASTTGNPPYEQYF.

The rearrangement joins TRBV9 to TRBJ2-2; D is undetermined. CDR3 length: 18 amino acids. V was trimmed by 4 bases and J by 4 bases, leaving 23 bases between them. In germline, CDR1 is SGDLS, CDR2 YYNGEE. The CDR3 region is CASSQVFRSDRSTGELFF. CDR3 in DNA: TGTGCCAGCAGCCAGGTGTTTAGGTCAGACCGCAGCACCGGGGAGCTGTTTTTT.

The chain joins TRBV11-2 to TRBJ2-1, with 8 bases that match TRBD2. V lost 4 bases and J lost 3; bases outside the gene matches: 5. This CDR3 region has 15 residues. The germline V gene has CDR1 SGHAT and CDR2 FQNNGV. The DNA of the CDR3 is TGTGCCAGCAGCTCTATAAGCGGGAGCTACAATGAGCAGTTCTTC. Translating it yields CASSSISGSYNEQFF.

V gene TRBV16 combines with J gene TRBJ1-1; tentative D call: TRBD1 (6 bases). The CDR3 has 16 amino acids. In germline, CDR1 is KGHSY, CDR2 FQNENV. V was cut by 2 bases and J by 0 bases, with 13 bases left in between. The CDR3 DNA reads as TGTGCCAGCAGCCAAACGAGGACAGCTATGAACACTGAAGCTTTCTTT. Protein product: CASSQTRTAMNTEAFF. The variable domain in full, with the rest retrieved from reference TRBV16 and TRBJ1-1, is GEEVAQTPKHLVRGEGQKAKLYCAPIKGHSYVFWYQQVLKNEFKFLISFQNENVFDETGMPKERFSAKCLPNSPCSLEIQATKLEDSAVYFCASSQTRTAMNTEAFFGQGTRLTVV.

This clone occurred a few times. The chain carries TRBV10-1 and TRBJ2-2, with 7 positions matching TRBD1. The germline gives CDR1 WNHNN, CDR2 SYGVQD (reference sequence). After removal of 10 bases from V and 2 bases from J, the junction contained 22 bases not matched to a gene. This CDR3 spans 19 amino acids. The CDR3 here is CATRLNLRKGQENTGELFF. DNA for the CDR3: TGCGCCACCCGATTAAACCTACGGAAAGGACAGGAAAACACCGGGGAGCTGTTTTTT.

This clone has a single count. CDR3 protein: CAISESPSPNEQFF. DNA for the CDR3: TGTGCCATCAGTGAGTCGCCGAGCCCCAATGAGCAGTTCTTC. This chain joins TRBV10-3 and TRBJ2-1; D uncertain. The V end lost 0 bases, the J end lost 6 bases, and 9 bases lay between the germline ends. This CDR3 spans 14 amino acids. CDR1 and CDR2 (germline): ENHRY, SYGVKD.

V usage is TRBV5-4 and J usage is TRBJ1-2, with 8 nucleotides matching TRBD1. CDR3 size: 17 residues. Germline CDR1 reads SGHNT; CDR2 reads YYREEE (reference sequence). V shed 0 bases and J 7 bases; nucleotides not matched to a gene: 14. The CDR3 loop reads CASSLGAGQGARGGYTF. The DNA of the CDR3 is TGTGCCAGCAGCTTGGGTGCAGGGCAGGGGGCGCGGGGTGGCTACACCTTC. The full variable domain, in which reference TRBV5-4 and TRBJ1-2 provide the parts outside the CDR3, is ETGVTQSPTHLIKTRGQQVTLRCSSQSGHNTVSWYQQALGQGPQFIFQYYREEENGRGNFPPRFSGLQFPNYSSELNVNALELDDSALYLCASSLGAGQGARGGYTFGSGTRLTVV.

V gene TRBV28 combines with J gene TRBJ2-1; 11 bases agree with TRBD2. The J segment lost 6 bases and the V segment lost 3 bases, leaving 16 bases of the junction unmatched. The CDR3 is 19 amino acids. CDR1 and CDR2 (germline): MDHEN, SYDVKM. CDR3 amino acids: CASSLVRIPSGRHLNEQFF. CDR3 coding DNA: TGTGCCAGCAGTTTGGTCAGGATCCCTAGCGGGAGGCACCTCAATGAGCAGTTCTTC.

The chain joins TRBV19 to TRBJ1-2; maybe TRBD1 (6 bases). Germline loops: CDR1 LNHDA, CDR2 SQIVND (reference sequence). The CDR3 consists of 15 residues. V was cut by 3 bases and J by 2 bases, with 13 bases left in between. CDR3 region: CASSIGGGLNYGYTF. The CDR3 coding sequence is TGTGCCAGTAGTATCGGCGGGGGCTTAAACTATGGCTACACCTTC.

The chain combines TRBV25-1 with TRBJ2-1; 7 bases are a match to TRBD1. After removal of 10 bases from V and 2 bases from J, the junction contained 5 bases not matched to a gene. The CDR3 is 13 residues long. From germline, CDR1 is MGHDK and CDR2 SYGVNS. The CDR3 spells CATQGTAYNEQFF. In nucleotides, the CDR3 is TGTGCCACCCAGGGGACAGCCTACAATGAGCAGTTCTTC.

The rearrangement links TRBV5-4 to TRBJ1-2; TRBD1 is a possible D gene (6 bases). V was trimmed by 4 bases and J by 5 bases, leaving 15 bases between them. This CDR3 comprises 14 residues. Germline V CDR1 and CDR2: SGHNT, YYREEE (reference sequence). The CDR3 DNA reads as TGTGCCAGCAGCCCGCGGGGGGGCGATTATGGCTACACCTTC. Its translation: CASSPRGGDYGYTF.

Ten or more counts support this clone. The chain has TRBV4-1 and TRBJ1-1; TRBD1 is a possible D gene (6 bases). CDR1 and CDR2 (germline): MGHRA, YSYEKL. Trimming stripped 4 bases from V and 6 bases from J, with 12 bases between. This CDR3 is 13 amino acids long. The CDR3 DNA follows: TGCGCCAGCAGCCCCACAGGGAGAGCTGAAGCTTTCTTT. It encodes CASSPTGRAEAFF.

The CDR3 spells CASSLGLATEQYF. CDR3 DNA sequence: TGTGCCAGCAGCTTGGGACTAGCGACGGAGCAGTACTTC. The chain uses TRBV7-7 and TRBJ2-7, with 10 bases lining up with TRBD2. CDR1 is SSHAT and CDR2 is FNYEAQ in the germline V gene (reference sequence). The CDR3 is 13 amino acids. The V and J ends lost 3 bases and 7 bases, in that order; junction bases with no gene match: 3. The full variable domain, completed using reference TRBV7-7 and TRBJ2-7, is GAGVSQSPRYKVTKRGQDVTLRCDPISSHATLYWYQQALGQGPEFLTYFNYEAQPDKSGLPSDRFSAERPEGSISTLTIQRTEQRDSAMYRCASSLGLATEQYFGPGTRLTVT.

J is TRBJ1-5 and V is TRBV28; a weak D match, TRBD1 (6 bases). Germline loops: CDR1 MDHEN, CDR2 SYDVKM. This CDR3 has 14 residues. V was shortened by 5 bases and J by 6 bases, with 14 bases between the two germline ends. This chain's CDR3 is CASSGGGVSQPQHF. CDR3 sequence (DNA): TGTGCCAGCAGTGGAGGGGGGGTTAGTCAGCCCCAGCATTTT.

This clone is a singleton in its sample. The genes are TRBV15 and TRBJ2-3; 8 bases agree with TRBD2. The CDR3 consists of 15 residues. The germline gives CDR1 LNHNV, CDR2 YYDKDF (reference sequence). The ends lost 5 bases at V and 4 bases at J; junction bases unmatched: 8. The CDR3 DNA follows: TGTGCCACCAGCGCGGGCGCGGGAGGCCCAGATACGCAGTATTTT. This translates into CATSAGAGGPDTQYF.

In its sample, this clone was seen once. V usage is TRBV4-1 and J usage is TRBJ2-1; 11 bases are a match to TRBD2. V shed 3 bases, J shed 0 bases, and the junction held 4 bases outside the gene matches. CDR3 length: 17 amino acids. Germline V gene lookup returns CDR1 MGHRA and CDR2 YSYEKL. The CDR3 loop reads CASSQGLAASSYNEQFF. The CDR3 DNA is TGCGCCAGCAGCCAGGGACTAGCGGCCAGCTCCTACAATGAGCAGTTCTTC.

The rearrangement uses TRBV7-9 and TRBJ1-1, with 10 bases that match TRBD1. This CDR3 is built from 17 residues. Germline-derived CDR1 and CDR2 are SEHNR and FQNEAQ (reference sequence). Trimming at V came to 6 bases and at J to 6 bases, leaving 16 bases not matched to a gene. CDR3 DNA sequence: TGTGCCAGCAGGACCGGGACAGGGGACCTCCGGCACGCTGAAGCTTTCTTT. Its protein is CASRTGTGDLRHAEAFF.

The chain couples TRBV5-1 to TRBJ1-3; D gene unclear. The CDR3 has 15 amino acids. Trimming left V 0 bases short and J 2 bases short, with 9 bases between. Germline CDR1 is SGHRS and CDR2 is YFSETQ. Here the CDR3 DNA reads TGCGCCAGCAGCTTGGTTCCAGGTACTGGAAACACCATATATTTT. Amino acids: CASSLVPGTGNTIYF.

In this sample, this clone turned up a few times. The rearrangement links TRBV6-4 to TRBJ2-3; a possible D gene is TRBD1 (6 bases). CDR3 size: 15 residues. The V end lost 3 bases, the J end lost 0 bases, and 10 bases lay between the germline ends. The germline CDR1 and CDR2 sequences are MRHNA and SNTAGT. The CDR3 protein is CASSDITGSTDTQYF. CDR3 DNA sequence: TGTGCCAGCAGTGATATAACAGGGAGCACAGATACGCAGTATTTT.